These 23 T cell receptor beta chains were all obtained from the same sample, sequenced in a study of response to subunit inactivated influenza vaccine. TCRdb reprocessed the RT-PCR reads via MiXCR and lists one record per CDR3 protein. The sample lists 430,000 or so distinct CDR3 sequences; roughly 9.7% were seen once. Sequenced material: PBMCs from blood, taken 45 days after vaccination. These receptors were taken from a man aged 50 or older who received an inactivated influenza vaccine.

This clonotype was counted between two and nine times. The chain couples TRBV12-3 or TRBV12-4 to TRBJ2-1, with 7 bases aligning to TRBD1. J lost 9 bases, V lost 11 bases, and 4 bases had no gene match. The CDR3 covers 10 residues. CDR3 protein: CAGQVGEQFF. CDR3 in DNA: TGTGCCGGACAGGTGGGTGAGCAGTTCTTC.

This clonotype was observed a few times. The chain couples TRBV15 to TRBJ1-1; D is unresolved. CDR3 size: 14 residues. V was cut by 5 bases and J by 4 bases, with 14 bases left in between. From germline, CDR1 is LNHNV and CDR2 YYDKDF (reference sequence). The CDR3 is CATSSRYGGTEAFF. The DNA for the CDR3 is TGTGCCACCAGCTCCCGATATGGTGGCACTGAAGCTTTCTTT.

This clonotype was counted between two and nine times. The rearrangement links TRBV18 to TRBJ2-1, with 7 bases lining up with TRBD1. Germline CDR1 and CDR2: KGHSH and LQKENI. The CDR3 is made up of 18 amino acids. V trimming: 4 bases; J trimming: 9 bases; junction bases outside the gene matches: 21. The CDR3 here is CASSQRQGETTLAGEQFF. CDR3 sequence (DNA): TGTGCCAGCTCACAAAGACAGGGAGAGACTACCTTGGCGGGTGAGCAGTTCTTC.

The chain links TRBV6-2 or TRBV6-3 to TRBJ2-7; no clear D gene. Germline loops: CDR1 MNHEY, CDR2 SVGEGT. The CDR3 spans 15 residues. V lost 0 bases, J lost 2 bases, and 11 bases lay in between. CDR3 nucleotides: TGTGCCAGCAGTTACTCGAACGCCGTGCCCTACGAGCAGTACTTC. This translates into CASSYSNAVPYEQYF.

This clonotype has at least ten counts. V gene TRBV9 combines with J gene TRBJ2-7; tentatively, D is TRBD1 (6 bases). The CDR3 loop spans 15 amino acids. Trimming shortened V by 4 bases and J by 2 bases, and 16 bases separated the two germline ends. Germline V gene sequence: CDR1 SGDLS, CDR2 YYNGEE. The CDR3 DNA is TGTGCCAGCAGCCTAGGTGGGGCAGGGGCCTACGAGCAGTACTTC. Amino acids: CASSLGGAGAYEQYF.

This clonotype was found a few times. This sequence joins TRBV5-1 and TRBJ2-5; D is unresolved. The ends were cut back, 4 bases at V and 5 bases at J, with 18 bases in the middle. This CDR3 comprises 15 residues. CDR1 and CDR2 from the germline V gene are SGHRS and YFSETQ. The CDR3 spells CASSPPTGSAETQYF. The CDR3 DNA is TGCGCCAGCAGCCCGCCGACCGGGTCAGCGGAGACCCAGTACTTC. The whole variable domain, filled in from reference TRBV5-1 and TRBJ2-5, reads KAGVTQTPRYLIKTRGQQVTLSCSPISGHRSVSWYQQTPGQGLQFLFEYFSETQRNKGNFPGRFSGRQFSNSRSEMNVSTLELGDSALYLCASSPPTGSAETQYFGPGTRLLVL.

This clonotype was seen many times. The CDR3 region has the DNA TGTGCCAGCACGCAGGACGGGTTGAACACTGAAGCTTTCTTT. This sequence encodes CASTQDGLNTEAFF. The genes are TRBV6-1 and TRBJ1-1; D unclear. There are 14 residues in the CDR3. Trimming removed 7 bases from V and 0 bases from J, with 12 bases in between. Germline V CDR1 and CDR2: MNHNS, SASEGT.

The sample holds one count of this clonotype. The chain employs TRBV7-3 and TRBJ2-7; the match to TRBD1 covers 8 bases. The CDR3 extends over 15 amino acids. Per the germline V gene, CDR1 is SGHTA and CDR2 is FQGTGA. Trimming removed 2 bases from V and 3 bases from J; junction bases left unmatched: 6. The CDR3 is CASSLETTGGYEQYF. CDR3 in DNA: TGTGCCAGCAGCTTAGAGACCACAGGGGGCTACGAGCAGTACTTC.

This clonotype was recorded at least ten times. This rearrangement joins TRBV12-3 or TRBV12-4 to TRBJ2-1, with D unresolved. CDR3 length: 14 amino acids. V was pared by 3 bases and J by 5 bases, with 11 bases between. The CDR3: CASSFLRMDNEQFF. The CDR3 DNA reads TGTGCCAGCAGTTTCCTTAGGATGGACAATGAGCAGTTCTTC.

In nucleotides, the CDR3 is TGTGCCAGCAGTTTATCCCCCGGGACAGGGTCGGACGAGCAGTACTTC. Translation gives CASSLSPGTGSDEQYF. The chain couples TRBV28 to TRBJ2-7, with TRBD1 identical over 9 bases. The CDR3 has 16 residues. Unmatched junction bases numbered 9, after V lost 1 base and J lost 5 bases. Germline V CDR1 and CDR2: MDHEN, SYDVKM.

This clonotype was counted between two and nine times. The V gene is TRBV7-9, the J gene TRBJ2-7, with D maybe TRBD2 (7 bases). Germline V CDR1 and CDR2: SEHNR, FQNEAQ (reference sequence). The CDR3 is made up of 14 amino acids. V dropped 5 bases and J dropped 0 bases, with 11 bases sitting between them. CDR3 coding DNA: TGTGCCAGCAGCCGGGGGGCGGCCTCCTACGAGCAGTACTTC. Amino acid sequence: CASSRGAASYEQYF.

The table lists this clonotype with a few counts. CDR3 loop: CASSFLGTSGVPRPLHF. The CDR3 DNA sequence: TGTGCCAGCAGTTTTTTGGGAACATCAGGGGTCCCTCGGCCCCTCCACTTT. This sequence joins TRBV27 and TRBJ1-6; tentatively, D is TRBD1 (6 bases). The CDR3 totals 17 residues. CDR1 and CDR2 (germline): MNHEY, SMNVEV (reference sequence). V lost 3 bases and J 13 bases, leaving 25 bases between the germline ends.

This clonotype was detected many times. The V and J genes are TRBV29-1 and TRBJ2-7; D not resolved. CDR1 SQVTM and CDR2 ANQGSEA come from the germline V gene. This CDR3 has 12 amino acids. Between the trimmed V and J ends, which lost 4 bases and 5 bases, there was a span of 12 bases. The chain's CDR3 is CSVGVGLNEQYF. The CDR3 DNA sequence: TGCAGCGTTGGAGTCGGGCTCAACGAGCAGTACTTC.

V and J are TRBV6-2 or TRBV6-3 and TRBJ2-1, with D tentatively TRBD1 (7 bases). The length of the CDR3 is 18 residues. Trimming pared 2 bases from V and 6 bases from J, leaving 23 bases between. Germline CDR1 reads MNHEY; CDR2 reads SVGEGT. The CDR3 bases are TGTGCCAGCAGTTACGACACCCGACAGGGTGGAGGGGGCAATGAGCAGTTCTTC. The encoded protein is CASSYDTRQGGGGNEQFF.

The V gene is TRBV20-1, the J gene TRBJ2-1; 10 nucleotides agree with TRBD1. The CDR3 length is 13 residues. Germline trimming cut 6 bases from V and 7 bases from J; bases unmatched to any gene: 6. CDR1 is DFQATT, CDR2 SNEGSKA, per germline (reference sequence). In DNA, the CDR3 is TGCAGTGCGGAGGAGGACAGGGGGAATGAGCAGTTCTTC. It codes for CSAEEDRGNEQFF.

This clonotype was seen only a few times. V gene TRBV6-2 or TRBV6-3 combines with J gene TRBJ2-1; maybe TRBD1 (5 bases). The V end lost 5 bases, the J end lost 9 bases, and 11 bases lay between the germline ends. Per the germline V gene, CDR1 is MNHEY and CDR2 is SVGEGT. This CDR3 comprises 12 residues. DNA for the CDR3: TGTGCCAGCAGTCCTGGGGCTGGTGAGCAGTTCTTC. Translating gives CASSPGAGEQFF.

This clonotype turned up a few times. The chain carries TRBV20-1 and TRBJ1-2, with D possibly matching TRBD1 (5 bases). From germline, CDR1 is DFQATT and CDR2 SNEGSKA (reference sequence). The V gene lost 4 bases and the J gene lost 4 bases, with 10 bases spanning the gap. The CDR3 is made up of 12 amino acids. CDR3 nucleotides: TGCAGTGCTACAGACAGAAGCTATGGCTACACCTTC. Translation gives CSATDRSYGYTF.

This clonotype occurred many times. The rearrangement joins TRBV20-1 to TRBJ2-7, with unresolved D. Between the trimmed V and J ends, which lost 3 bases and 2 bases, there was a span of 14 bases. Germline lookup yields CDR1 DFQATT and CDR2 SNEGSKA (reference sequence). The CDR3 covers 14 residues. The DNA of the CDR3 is TGCAGTGCTAGTCTGCCAGTCTTCCCCTACGAGCAGTACTTC. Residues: CSASLPVFPYEQYF.

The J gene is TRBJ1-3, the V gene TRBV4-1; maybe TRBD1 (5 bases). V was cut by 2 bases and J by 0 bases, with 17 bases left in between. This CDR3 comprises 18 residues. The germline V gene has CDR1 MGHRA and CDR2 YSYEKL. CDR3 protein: CASSQSRMTQGSGNTIYF. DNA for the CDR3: TGCGCCAGCAGCCAATCTCGAATGACCCAGGGCTCTGGAAACACCATATATTTT.

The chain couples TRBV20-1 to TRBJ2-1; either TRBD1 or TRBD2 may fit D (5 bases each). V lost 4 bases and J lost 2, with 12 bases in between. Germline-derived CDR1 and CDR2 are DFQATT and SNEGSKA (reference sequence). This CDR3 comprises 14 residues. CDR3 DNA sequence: TGCAGTGCTACCGGGGCAGGTCCCTACAATGAGCAGTTCTTC. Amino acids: CSATGAGPYNEQFF.

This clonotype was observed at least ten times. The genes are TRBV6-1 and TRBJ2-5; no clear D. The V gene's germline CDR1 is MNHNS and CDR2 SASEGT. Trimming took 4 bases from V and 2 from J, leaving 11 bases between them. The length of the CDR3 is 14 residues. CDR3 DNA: TGTGCCAGCAGTGGCACCCGGGCTCAAGAGACCCAGTACTTC. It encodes CASSGTRAQETQYF.

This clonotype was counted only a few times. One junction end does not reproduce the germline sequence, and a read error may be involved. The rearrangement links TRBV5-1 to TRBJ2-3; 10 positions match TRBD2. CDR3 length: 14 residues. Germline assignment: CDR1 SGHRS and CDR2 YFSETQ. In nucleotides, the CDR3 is TGCGCCACCAGCGGGGGGGGGTCAACAGATACGCAGTATTTT. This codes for CATSGGGSTDTQYF.

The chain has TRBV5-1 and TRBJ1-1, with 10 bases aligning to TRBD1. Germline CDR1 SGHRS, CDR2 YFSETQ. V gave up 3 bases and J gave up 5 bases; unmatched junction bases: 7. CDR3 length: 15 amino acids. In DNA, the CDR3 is TGCGCCAGCAGCTGGGGACAGGGGCGGGGTACTGAAGCTTTCTTT. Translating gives CASSWGQGRGTEAFF. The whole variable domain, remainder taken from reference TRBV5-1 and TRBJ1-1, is KAGVTQTPRYLIKTRGQQVTLSCSPISGHRSVSWYQQTPGQGLQFLFEYFSETQRNKGNFPGRFSGRQFSNSRSEMNVSTLELGDSALYLCASSWGQGRGTEAFFGQGTRLTVV.